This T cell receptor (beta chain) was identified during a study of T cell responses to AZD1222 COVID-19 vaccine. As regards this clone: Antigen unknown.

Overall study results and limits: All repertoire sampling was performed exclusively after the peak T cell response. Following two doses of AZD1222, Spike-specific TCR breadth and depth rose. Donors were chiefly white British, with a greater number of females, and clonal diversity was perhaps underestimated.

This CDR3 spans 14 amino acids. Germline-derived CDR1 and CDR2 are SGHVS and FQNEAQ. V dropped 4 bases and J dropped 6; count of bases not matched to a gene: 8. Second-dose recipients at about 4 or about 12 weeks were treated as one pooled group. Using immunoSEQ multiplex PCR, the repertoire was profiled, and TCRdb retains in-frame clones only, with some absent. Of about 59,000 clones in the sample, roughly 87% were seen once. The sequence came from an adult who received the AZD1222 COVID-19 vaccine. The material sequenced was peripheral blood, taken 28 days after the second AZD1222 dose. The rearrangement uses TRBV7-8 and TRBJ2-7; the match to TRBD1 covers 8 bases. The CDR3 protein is CASSSRTGLVEQYF. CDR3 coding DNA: TGTGCCAGCAGCTCCCGGACAGGGCTTGTCGAGCAGTACTTC. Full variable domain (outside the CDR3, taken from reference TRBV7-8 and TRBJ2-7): GAGVSQSPRYKVAKRGQDVALRCDPISGHVSLFWYQQALGQGPEFLTYFQNEAQLDKSGLPSDRFFAERPEGSVSTLKIQRTQQEDSAVYLCASSSRTGLVEQYFGPGTRLTVT.